These 27 T cell receptor beta chains share one sample of origin, sequenced in a study of regulatory T cells in long-lasting Graves disease. TCR beta libraries were built with iRepertoire HTBI primers and Arm-PCR of CDR3 regions. TCRdb reprocessed the multiplex PCR reads via MiXCR and lists one record per CDR3 protein. The repertoire has 400,000 to 500,000 distinct CDR3 sequences, about 16% of them found once; the top ten carry about 11%. Time point specified: newly diagnosed GD, antithyroid drugs for less than 3 months. Making the TCR library involved RNA that had been extracted from PBMCs. The same sample was also studied in work on T cells in Graves' hyperthyroidism and ophthalmopathy.

This material consisted of peripheral blood mononuclear cells (PBMCs), taken at new diagnosis, from a patient treated with antithyroid drugs. The receptor set was obtained from a young woman with Graves disease.

This clonotype was seen repeatedly, ten times or more. The rearrangement links TRBV28 to TRBJ2-1; D unclear. Trimming removed 6 bases at V and 7 bases at J, with 7 bases between. Germline CDR1 is MDHEN and CDR2 is SYDVKM. The CDR3 totals 11 residues. The CDR3 protein is CASREQNEQFF. The CDR3, as DNA: TGTGCCAGCAGAGAGCAGAATGAGCAGTTCTTC. The entire variable domain, with the rest obtained from reference TRBV28 and TRBJ2-1, is as follows: DVKVTQSSRYLVKRTGEKVFLECVQDMDHENMFWYRQDPGLGLRLIYFSYDVKMKEKGDIPEGYSVSREKKERFSLILESASTNQTSMYLCASREQNEQFFGPGTRLTVL.

J is TRBJ1-5 and V is TRBV20-1; D gene unclear. With 1 base removed from V and 3 bases from J, the gap between germline ends came to 10 bases. Germline-derived CDR1 and CDR2 are DFQATT and SNEGSKA (reference sequence). The CDR3 spans 14 residues. The DNA for the CDR3 is TGCAGTGCTAGAGTCCCAGGCATCAATCAGCCCCAGCATTTT. This sequence encodes CSARVPGINQPQHF.

This clonotype was detected only a few times. This chain joins TRBV6-2 or TRBV6-3 and TRBJ1-5; D gene uncertain. Germline CDR1 MNHEY, CDR2 SVGEGT. This CDR3 is built from 15 residues. Trimming took 2 bases from V and 0 from J, leaving 8 bases between them. The CDR3 reads CASSYDEYSNQPQHF. The CDR3 nucleotides read TGTGCCAGCAGTTACGACGAGTATAGCAATCAGCCCCAGCATTTT.

The chain combines TRBV12-3 or TRBV12-4 with TRBJ1-5; D unresolved. V shed 6 bases and J shed 4 bases, with 16 bases lying between them. CDR3 length: 15 amino acids. DNA of the CDR3: TGTGCCAGCAGCGAAAGGGTTCGGGTAAATCAGCCCCAGCATTTT. This gives the protein CASSERVRVNQPQHF.

This clonotype came up many times. The V gene is TRBV11-3, the J gene TRBJ1-6; D ambiguous. Trimming shortened V by 3 bases and J by 8 bases, and 8 bases separated the two germline ends. Germline CDR1 is SGHNT and CDR2 is YENEEA. The CDR3 consists of 13 residues. The CDR3 DNA sequence: TGTGCCAGCAGCTTGGGTTATGATTCACCCCTCCACTTT. Translating it yields CASSLGYDSPLHF. Full variable domain (remainder filled in from reference TRBV11-3 and TRBJ1-6): EAGVVQSPRYKIIEKKQPVAFWCNPISGHNTLYWYLQNLGQGPELLIRYENEEAVDDSQLPKDRFSAERLKGVDSTLKIQPAELGDSAVYLCASSLGYDSPLHFGNGTRLTVT.

This clonotype appeared many times. The V and J genes are TRBV7-9 and TRBJ2-1; the D gene is possibly TRBD2 (5 bases). The DNA end favors TRBJ2-5, so the J call may be wrong. This CDR3 has 15 residues. CDR1 is SEHNR and CDR2 is FQNEAQ in the germline V gene (reference sequence). The CDR3 nucleotides read TGTGCCAGCAGCCTCATCCCGGCCGCGGGAGAGACCCAGTACTTC. This codes for CASSLIPAAGETQYF.

This clonotype has at least ten counts. The chain employs TRBV7-2 and TRBJ2-7; the match to TRBD2 covers 9 bases. The CDR3 has 14 residues. V gave up 5 bases and J gave up 0 bases; unmatched junction bases: 2. Germline CDR1 is SGHTA and CDR2 is FQGNSA. The CDR3 DNA reads TGTGCCAGCAGCGCGGGACTAGCCTCCTACGAGCAGTACTTC. Protein: CASSAGLASYEQYF.

V is TRBV3-1 and J is TRBJ2-7, with D perhaps assigned TRBD1 or TRBD2 (5 bases each). V gave up 6 bases and J gave up 5 bases, with 20 bases separating them. Germline CDR1 reads LGHDT; CDR2 reads YNNKEL (reference sequence). The CDR3 consists of 15 residues. The CDR3 protein is CASRQTGRTLDEQYF. Written as DNA, the CDR3 is TGTGCCAGCAGACAAACGGGACGTACTTTAGACGAGCAGTACTTC.

The rearrangement uses TRBV11-2 and TRBJ2-1, with TRBD2 matching over 10 bases. From germline, CDR1 is SGHAT and CDR2 FQNNGV. V shed 5 bases and J 6 bases; nucleotides not matched to a gene: 19. This CDR3 spans 19 amino acids. CDR3 DNA sequence: TGTGCCAGCAGCCCAACCGCGTGGGTAGCGGGAGGACTAGCCAATGAGCAGTTCTTC. This encodes CASSPTAWVAGGLANEQFF.

This clonotype appeared many times. V usage is TRBV18 and J usage is TRBJ2-2; D gene unclear. The ends were cut back, 2 bases at V and 1 base at J, with 11 bases in the middle. Germline V CDR1 and CDR2: KGHSH, LQKENI. The CDR3 is 16 amino acids. DNA of the CDR3: TGTGCCAGCTCACCAGGGCGAAACAGGAACACCGGGGAGCTGTTTTTT. Amino acids: CASSPGRNRNTGELFF.

The chain carries TRBV4-1 and TRBJ2-6; D unclear. CDR1 and CDR2 from the germline V gene are MGHRA and YSYEKL. The CDR3 runs 13 residues. Trimming left V 7 bases short and J 2 bases short, with 6 bases between. The CDR3: CASTQTGANVLTF. The CDR3, as DNA: TGCGCCAGCACCCAGACTGGGGCCAACGTCCTGACTTTC.

Details on this clonotype: With a far larger clone one base away, a read error is the likely cause. V gene TRBV18 combines with J gene TRBJ2-5, with 8 bases that match TRBD1. J lost 4 bases, V lost 2 bases, and 3 bases had no gene match. The CDR3 is 14 residues long. Germline V gives CDR1 KGHSH, CDR2 LQKENI. CDR3 sequence reads: CASSPRDRRETQYF. In DNA form, the CDR3 reads TGTGCCAGCTCACCAAGGGACAGGAGAGAGACCCAGTACTTC.

This clonotype was seen ten or more times. The V and J genes are TRBV28 and TRBJ1-1; D remains ambiguous. CDR1 MDHEN and CDR2 SYDVKM come from the germline V gene. V gave up 8 bases and J gave up 0 bases, with 10 bases separating them. The CDR3 covers 13 residues. The CDR3 DNA reads TGTGCCAGCGTAGACACTTTGAACACTGAAGCTTTCTTT. Translated: CASVDTLNTEAFF.

The chain has TRBV27 and TRBJ2-5, with 9 bases that match TRBD2. The CDR3 has 17 residues. The V gene end was trimmed by 2 bases and the J gene end by 2 bases; junction bases not matched to a gene: 9. Germline V gene sequence: CDR1 MNHEY, CDR2 SMNVEV (reference sequence). CDR3 nucleotides: TGTGCCAGCAGTTTAGGAGTAGCGGGAGCGGGGCAAGAGACCCAGTACTTC. Translation gives CASSLGVAGAGQETQYF.

This chain connects TRBV12-5 to TRBJ1-1; D unresolved. Germline-derived CDR1 and CDR2 are LGHNT and FRNRAP. Trimming took off 5 bases at V and 2 bases at J, with 9 bases between the two ends. This CDR3 comprises 13 residues. CDR3 residues: CASGPSLNTEAFF. CDR3 nucleotides: TGTGCTAGTGGTCCCTCACTAAACACTGAAGCTTTCTTT.

The rearrangement links TRBV25-1 to TRBJ1-1; 7 bases fit TRBD1. CDR1 is MGHDK and CDR2 is SYGVNS in the germline V gene. The length of the CDR3 is 13 residues. V was pared by 7 bases and J by 2 bases, with 4 bases of the junction left unmatched. The CDR3 is CASKGTVNTEAFF. The DNA for the CDR3 is TGTGCCAGCAAGGGGACAGTTAACACTGAAGCTTTCTTT.

As to this clonotype: This could be a read error, since a much larger clone is one nucleotide away. The rearrangement uses TRBV7-2 and TRBJ2-6, with 12 bases matching TRBD1. From germline, CDR1 is SGHTA and CDR2 FQGNSA. This CDR3 region has 20 residues. The CDR3: CASSLVKGTGGSTGANVRTF. The CDR3 nucleotides read TGTGCCAGCAGCTTAGTAAAGGGGACAGGGGGCTCGACTGGGGCCAACGTCCGGACTTTC.

This clonotype was counted ten times or more. The chain uses TRBV10-2 and TRBJ2-5, with a tentative D call TRBD2 (6 bases). Germline CDR1 reads WSHSY; CDR2 reads SAAADI. This CDR3 has 14 residues. The germline V and J ends were trimmed by 0 bases and 5 bases, with 10 bases remaining between them. For the CDR3, the DNA is TGCGCCAGCAGTGAGTCGGGGGGTAGGGAGACCCAGTACTTC. Encoded protein: CASSESGGRETQYF.

This clonotype was seen ten or more times. The rearrangement uses TRBV20-1 and TRBJ2-2, with 11 bases fitting TRBD2. The CDR3 consists of 16 residues. CDR1 is DFQATT and CDR2 is SNEGSKA in the germline V gene (reference sequence). J was trimmed by 3 bases and V by 3 bases; bases with no gene match: 6. The CDR3 DNA reads as TGCAGTGCTAGTCCGCTAGCGGGAGGCGACACCGGGGAGCTGTTTTTT. It yields the protein CSASPLAGGDTGELFF.

This clonotype was counted at least ten times. The chain uses TRBV27 and TRBJ2-4; 10 bases map to TRBD2. The germline gives CDR1 MNHEY, CDR2 SMNVEV (reference sequence). The CDR3 length is 16 residues. V was clipped by 3 bases and J by 7 bases; unmatched bases: 9. The CDR3: CASSLRGRTSGNIQYF. Written as DNA, the CDR3 is TGTGCCAGCAGTTTGAGGGGACGGACTAGCGGTAACATTCAGTACTTC.

In the case of this clonotype: In this CDR3 the conserved last residue, phenylalanine or tryptophan, is missing, so a read error is likely. Because the CDR3's place on the DNA is in doubt, the DNA is left out and the CDR3 is given as listed by TCRdb. The chain has TRBV11-2 and TRBJ2-7; the table's D call TRBD2 went unverified against the DNA. CDR1 is SGHAT, CDR2 FQNNGV, per germline. The CDR3 is 8 amino acids long, termini counted. CDR3: CASRTRTS.

Ten or more counts support this clonotype. The rearrangement uses TRBV28 and TRBJ2-1; D unresolved. Germline values: CDR1 MDHEN, CDR2 SYDVKM. Trimming removed 5 bases from V and 10 bases from J, with 15 bases in between. The CDR3 totals 13 residues. The CDR3 DNA follows: TGTGCCAGCAGTACCCCGGAAGGGTACGAGCAGTTCTTC. Residues: CASSTPEGYEQFF.

This clonotype was recorded many times. The chain joins TRBV6-2 or TRBV6-3 to TRBJ2-3, with TRBD1 identical over 7 bases. With V trimmed by 7 bases and J by 3 bases, 7 bases remained unmatched. Germline V lookup: CDR1 MNHEY, CDR2 SVGEGT. This CDR3 region has 14 residues. CDR3 sequence reads: CASKRTGDTDTQYF. DNA for the CDR3: TGTGCCAGCAAAAGGACAGGAGATACAGATACGCAGTATTTT.

The sample holds a few counts of this clonotype. V is TRBV6-1 and J is TRBJ1-1; D is undetermined. The CDR3 spans 15 residues. The germline V gene encodes CDR1 MNHNS and CDR2 SASEGT. The V end was cut by 7 bases, the J end by 0 bases, with 15 bases between. The CDR3 nucleotides are TGTGCCAGCATTAACATTCGTGAAGTGAACACTGAAGCTTTCTTT. Protein product: CASINIREVNTEAFF.

This clonotype occurred many times. The J gene is TRBJ1-1, the V gene TRBV6-1; D is uncertain. In germline, CDR1 is MNHNS, CDR2 SASEGT. The CDR3 extends over 15 amino acids. Trimming shortened V by 7 bases and J by 7 bases, and 22 bases separated the two germline ends. The CDR3 DNA is TGTGCCAGCAAACTGGTGGTCCGCAAGGGCGGTGAAGCTTTCTTT. It is translated as CASKLVVRKGGEAFF.

The chain links TRBV20-1 to TRBJ2-3, with 11 nucleotides matching TRBD2. Germline V gives CDR1 DFQATT, CDR2 SNEGSKA (reference sequence). The CDR3 loop spans 15 amino acids. The V and J ends lost 5 bases and 2 bases, in that order; junction bases with no gene match: 6. The CDR3 bases are TGCAGTGCTCGTGGGACTAGCGGTTTCACAGATACGCAGTATTTT. Amino acid sequence: CSARGTSGFTDTQYF.

The table lists this clonotype with many counts. This chain's CDR3 is CSAQAPDNQPQHF. The CDR3 nucleotides read TGCAGTGCTCAGGCCCCAGACAATCAGCCCCAGCATTTT. The rearrangement joins TRBV20-1 to TRBJ1-5; D is unresolved. The CDR3 has 13 residues. V shed 5 bases and J shed 3 bases, with 11 bases lying between them. From germline, CDR1 is DFQATT and CDR2 SNEGSKA (reference sequence).